The 6 T cell receptor beta chains reported below all come from one sample, sequenced in a study of cytomegalovirus exposure and HLA in healthy donors. In the PCR, 60 Vbeta and 13 Jbeta primers were used. This table comes from immunoSEQ multiplex PCR, and its TCRdb copy is limited to in-frame clones, with some not included. Its table records under 50,000 clones. Sequenced input: PBMCs. These receptors came from a male donor in good health and CMV-seronegative.

J is TRBJ2-5 and V is TRBV27; possible D gene TRBD2, 5 bases. V lost 6 bases and J lost 1, with 15 bases in between. Germline lookup yields CDR1 MNHEY and CDR2 SMNVEV (reference sequence). The CDR3 has 15 residues. As DNA, the CDR3 is TGTGCCAGCAGCTTCCGGGGTGGTTCCCAAGAGACCCAGTACTTC. Translated: CASSFRGGSQETQYF.

The rearrangement uses TRBV6-1 and TRBJ2-1; 10 bases align to TRBD1. Germline trimming cut 4 bases from V and 5 bases from J; bases unmatched to any gene: 5. The CDR3 runs 15 residues. CDR1 is MNHNS, CDR2 SASEGT, per germline. This CDR3 reads CASSGDRGNNNEQFF. DNA of the CDR3: TGTGCCAGCAGTGGGGACAGGGGAAATAACAATGAGCAGTTCTTC.

The V gene is TRBV19, the J gene TRBJ2-5, with 8 bases aligning to TRBD2. V shed 2 bases, J shed 5 bases, and the junction held 7 bases outside the gene matches. The CDR3 spans 15 residues. Germline-derived CDR1 and CDR2 are LNHDA and SQIVND (reference sequence). The CDR3 sequence is CASSIPGLGGETQYF. CDR3 nucleotide sequence: TGTGCCAGTAGTATACCGGGACTAGGCGGTGAGACCCAGTACTTC.

This chain uses TRBV6-5 with TRBJ1-5; perhaps TRBD1 as D (5 bases). Germline loops: CDR1 MNHEY, CDR2 SVGAGI. Between the trimmed V and J ends, which lost 5 bases and 4 bases, there was a span of 15 bases. The CDR3 consists of 15 residues. CDR3: CASSPRQRGNQPQHF. In DNA form, the CDR3 reads TGTGCCAGCAGTCCGAGACAGCGGGGTAATCAGCCCCAGCATTTT.

V and J are TRBV5-1 and TRBJ1-2; 7 positions agree with TRBD1. Germline V lookup: CDR1 SGHRS, CDR2 YFSETQ. Unmatched junction bases numbered 12, after V lost 3 bases and J lost 4 bases. The CDR3 consists of 16 residues. The CDR3 reads CASSWAGTATIYGYTF. In DNA form, the CDR3 reads TGCGCCAGCAGCTGGGCCGGGACAGCAACAATCTATGGCTACACCTTC.

The chain couples TRBV6-1 to TRBJ1-2; 8 nucleotides match TRBD1. After removal of 7 bases from V and 7 bases from J, the junction contained 8 bases not matched to a gene. The germline V gene has CDR1 MNHNS and CDR2 SASEGT. CDR3 length: 13 amino acids. CDR3 DNA: TGTGCCAGCAACTTTGACAGGGGAAGTGGCTACACCTTC. It specifies CASNFDRGSGYTF.